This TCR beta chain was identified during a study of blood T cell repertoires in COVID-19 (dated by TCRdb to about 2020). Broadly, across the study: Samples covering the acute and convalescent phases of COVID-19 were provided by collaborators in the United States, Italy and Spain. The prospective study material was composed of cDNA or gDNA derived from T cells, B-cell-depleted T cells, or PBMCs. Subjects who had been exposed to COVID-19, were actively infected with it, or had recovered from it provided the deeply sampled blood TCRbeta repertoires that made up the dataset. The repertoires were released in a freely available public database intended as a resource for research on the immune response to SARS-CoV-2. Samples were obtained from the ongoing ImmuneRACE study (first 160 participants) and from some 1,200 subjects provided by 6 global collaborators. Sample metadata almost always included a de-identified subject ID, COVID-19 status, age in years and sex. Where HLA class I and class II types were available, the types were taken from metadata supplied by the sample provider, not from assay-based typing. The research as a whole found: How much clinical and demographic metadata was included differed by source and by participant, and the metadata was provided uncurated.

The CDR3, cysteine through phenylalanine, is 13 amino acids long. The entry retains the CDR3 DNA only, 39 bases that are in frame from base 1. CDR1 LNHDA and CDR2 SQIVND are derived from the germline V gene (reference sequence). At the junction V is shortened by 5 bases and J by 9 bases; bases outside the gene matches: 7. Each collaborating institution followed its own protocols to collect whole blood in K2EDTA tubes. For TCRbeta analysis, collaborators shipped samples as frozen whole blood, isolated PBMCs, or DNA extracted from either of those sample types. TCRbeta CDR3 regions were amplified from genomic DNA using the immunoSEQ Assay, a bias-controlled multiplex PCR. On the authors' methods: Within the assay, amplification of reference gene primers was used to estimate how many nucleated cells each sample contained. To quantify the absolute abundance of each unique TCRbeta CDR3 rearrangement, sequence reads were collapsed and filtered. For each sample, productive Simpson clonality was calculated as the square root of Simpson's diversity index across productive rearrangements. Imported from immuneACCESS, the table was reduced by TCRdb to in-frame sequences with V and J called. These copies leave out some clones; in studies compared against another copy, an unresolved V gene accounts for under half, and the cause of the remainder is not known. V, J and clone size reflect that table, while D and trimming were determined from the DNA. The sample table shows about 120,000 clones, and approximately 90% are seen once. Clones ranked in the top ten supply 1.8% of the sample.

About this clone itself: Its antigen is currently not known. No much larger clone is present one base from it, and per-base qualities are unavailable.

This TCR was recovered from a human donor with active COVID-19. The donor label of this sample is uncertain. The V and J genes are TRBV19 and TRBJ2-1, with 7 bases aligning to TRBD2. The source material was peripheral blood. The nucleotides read TGTGCCAGTAGTTCGGACCGGGAGGTTGAGCAGTTCTTC. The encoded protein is CASSSDREVEQFF.